This T cell receptor (beta chain) stems from a study of cytomegalovirus exposure and HLA in healthy donors. Study observations and caveats: In a later analysis, TCR association rates varied by HLA locus: DRB1 most, HLA-C fewest. Altogether, 150 to 200 TCR beta chains were recorded as cytomegalovirus-associated. The majority of CMV-associated TCR beta chains were reported as apparently HLA-restricted in a later analysis.

CDR3 length: 16 residues. Germline V CDR1 and CDR2: KGHSH, LQKENI. Losses at the gene ends were 4 bases for V and 7 bases for J; bases not matched to a gene: 16. The PCR ran on 60 Vbeta and 13 Jbeta primers. Repertoires were generated with immunoSEQ multiplex PCR, while TCRdb's copy carries only in-frame clones and drops some. This table holds roughly 160,000 clones, roughly four fifths found once. Details on this clone: Its antigen is not known.

The origin of this receptor is a man in his 60s in good health and CMV-seronegative. Sequences were obtained from PBMCs. This chain connects TRBV18 to TRBJ2-7; 7 bases are a match to TRBD1. CDR3: CASSLYKTGTRSEQYF. The CDR3 DNA follows: TGTGCCAGCTCACTGTATAAGACAGGGACGAGGAGTGAGCAGTACTTC. Looking up the rest from reference TRBV18 and TRBJ2-7 gives the full variable domain: NAGVMQNPRHLVRRRGQEARLRCSPMKGHSHVYWYRQLPEEGLKFMVYLQKENIIDESGMPKERFSAEFPKEGPSILRIQQVVRGDSAAYFCASSLYKTGTRSEQYFGPGTRLTVT.